This T cell receptor (beta chain) stems from a study of T cell repertoires in cytomegalovirus infection. Study findings and constraints: HLA-C-restricted TCR beta clonotypes specific for CMV led the ex vivo response. CMV carriers having the relevant HLA were flagged by cumulative public TCR beta family frequency.

On this clonotype itself: The antigen is undetermined.

TCRdb independently ran MiXCR on the reads; one entry per CDR3 protein. The data contain approximately 200,000 distinct CDR3 sequences, approximately 28% of them singletons. CDR1 SQVTM and CDR2 ANQGSEA come from the germline V gene. After removal of 6 bases from V and 1 base from J, the junction contained 7 bases not matched to a gene. This CDR3 spans 14 amino acids. Sequencing was carried out using PBMCs. The sequence was obtained from a human donor in good health (CMV status not recorded). Some clones in this sample may be carry-over from other donors' samples. This rearrangement joins TRBV29-1 to TRBJ1-1; 8 nucleotides match TRBD1. The CDR3 is CSVVSGTGNTEAFF. The CDR3 DNA is TGCAGCGTCGTTTCCGGGACAGGGAACACTGAAGCTTTCTTT.